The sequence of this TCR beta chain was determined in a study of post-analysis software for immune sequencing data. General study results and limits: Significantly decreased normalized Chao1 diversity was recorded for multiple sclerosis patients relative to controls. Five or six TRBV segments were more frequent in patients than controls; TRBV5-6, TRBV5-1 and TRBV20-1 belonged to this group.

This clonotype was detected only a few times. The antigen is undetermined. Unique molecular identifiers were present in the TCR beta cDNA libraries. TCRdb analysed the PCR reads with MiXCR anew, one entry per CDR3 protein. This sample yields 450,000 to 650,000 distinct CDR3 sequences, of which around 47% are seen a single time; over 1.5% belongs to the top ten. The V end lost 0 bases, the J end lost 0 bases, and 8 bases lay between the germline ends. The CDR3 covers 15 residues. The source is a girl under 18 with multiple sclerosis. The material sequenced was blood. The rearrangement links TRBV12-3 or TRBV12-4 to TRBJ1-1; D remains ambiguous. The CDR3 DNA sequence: TGTGCCAGCAGTTTAGCGCTGTCAATGAACACTGAAGCTTTCTTT. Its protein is CASSLALSMNTEAFF.